The T cell receptor (beta chain) described here comes from a study of shared clonotypes between healthy human individuals (dated by TCRdb to the early 2020s). Concerning the study at large: A couple of women and a few men aged 18 to 49 years were included in the cohort. For each donor, CD4 naive and CD4 memory were each given three plates, CD8 naive was given two plates, and CD8 memory was given one plate. To estimate repertoire size and how much clonotype sharing occurs between individuals, the study deeply sequenced the blood TCR repertoires of five healthy adults. To increase sequencing depth and limit assay-specific biases, TCR repertoire library preparation and sequencing were carried out by different laboratories using diverse techniques. Leukapheresis yielded between about 0.94 and 10 billion PBMCs per donor.

Healthy HIV-negative adults with no recently reported acute infections or vaccinations were included as donors. Every donor was a Caucasian adult living in Nashville, Tennessee, USA. Magnetic negative selection was used to enrich CD4+ T cells, after which naive cells were positively selected on CD45RA and the negative fraction became the memory subset. Blood was obtained by leukapheresis, after which PBMCs were separated by Ficoll-Histopaque density gradient centrifugation and cryopreserved in liquid nitrogen vapor phase. Purity and quantity of every magnetically sorted T cell population were checked by analytical flow cytometry. Genomic DNA was isolated from each sorted fraction and quantified by UV absorbance on a Nanodrop 2000c. Overall study results and their limits: Approximately 5% of naive CD4, 3.5% of naive CD8, approximately 2.2% of memory CD4, and about 0.4% of memory CD8 clonotypes were shared across four donors. Incomplete sequencing was indicated by rarefaction of sorted-subset datasets, despite the large sequencing depth. The genetic and exposure-history diversity represented was limited by the small number of donors. Sampling was limited to blood, and TCR repertoires in tissue likely differ from TCR repertoires in blood. Compared with non-shared clonotypes, the clonotypes found in all four sorted-subset donors had higher generation probabilities. Estimated clonotype richness was generally larger for naive than for memory subsets. Pairwise subsampling led to the expectation that sequencing depth would affect the degree of clonotype sharing among donors.

Using the deep immunoSEQ assay, TCR CDR3 regions were amplified from genomic DNA by multiplex PCR. For each cell subset, the extracted genomic DNA was distributed evenly across all wells of several immunoSEQ 96-well plates, and each plate served as one replicate. For sorted subsets, roughly 200 ng of genomic DNA, equivalent to 25,000 to 35,000 T cell genomes, went into each replicate PCR. Purified libraries were measured with a Qubit 3.0 fluorometer, size-checked on a Bioanalyzer 2100, and measured again with the KAPA Library Quantification kit. Every immunoSEQ 96-well plate was sequenced on a dedicated single-read 150-cycle Illumina NextSeq 550 flow cell. The paper's data handling went like this. Because the immunoSEQ output held only junctional sequences and lacked quality scores, the filtering could not match the filtering applied to full-length reads. Sequences were annotated with PyIR, a Python wrapper for IgBLAST v1.9, and V/J genes and CDR3 were assigned using IMGT germline references. Reads were filtered out if the reads had weak V/J assignments (E-value above 1e-6), no CDR3, stop codons, out-of-frame junctions, or ambiguous translated residues. V3J clonotypes were defined as sequences sharing an identical inferred V gene, J gene, and CDR3 amino acid sequence. To compute the percentage overlap between repertoires, the number of shared unique clonotypes was divided by the size of the smaller repertoire. RTK rarefaction, the Chao1 estimator, and Recon v2.1 estimates of unobserved clonotypes were used to assess repertoire richness. Generation probabilities for all TCRbeta clonotypes obtained by the gDNA method from four donors were computed using OLGA. In its TCRdb copy, this immuneACCESS table keeps in-frame sequences only and misses some clones. Where compared with another copy, unresolved V genes explain less than half of these, and the others have no known cause. V, J and clone size are taken as reported in that table, and D and trimming were inferred from the DNA itself. Within this sample are some 790,000 clones, with 72% of them counted one time only. The top ten clonotypes cover approximately 2% of the sample.

This clone was counted once. Its antigen remains undetermined. Base qualities are not at hand, and no much larger clone is one base apart. The CDR3 numbers 14 residues from cysteine through phenylalanine. Left in the record is the CDR3 DNA by itself, 42 bases read in frame from the first base. Compared with germline, V lacks 2 bases and J lacks 4 bases; bases without a gene match: 3. CDR1 WNHNN and CDR2 SYGVQD are derived from the germline V gene (reference sequence). This receptor chain uses TRBV10-1 and TRBJ2-3; 7 of the junction bases match TRBD2. The clonotype was recovered from a woman in her twenties or thirties in good health. Sequenced sample: memory CD4+ T cells sorted from blood. Read against the paper, the sample's cell subset or site label means: CD45RA-negative fraction. DNA sequence: TGCGCCAGCAGTGAGCTAGCGGCCGCAGATACGCAGTATTTT. Its protein product is CASSELAAADTQYF.